A selection of T cell receptor beta chains follows, all from one sample in a study of T cell repertoires in cytomegalovirus infection. TCRdb independently ran MiXCR on the reads; one entry per CDR3 protein. The data show tens of thousands of distinct CDR3 sequences, 4% seen once. Material for sequencing was PBMCs. All receptors derive from a human donor in good health (CMV status not recorded). Some clones in this sample may be carry-over from other donors' samples. The CDR3 runs from the conserved cysteine through the conserved F or W. The D gene is left open where the match is weak. Size is omitted from some rows. Given values are once, few, many or a class for expanded clones.

d_gene,v_gene,j_gene,abundance,CDR3nt,CDR3aa
-,TRBV3-1,TRBJ2-1,many,TGTGCCAGCAGCCTCATCTTGAGCTCCTACAATGAGCAGTTCTTC,CASSLILSSYNEQFF
-,TRBV7-2,TRBJ1-1,many,TGTGCCAGCAGCCTGGGTAAATACAGGGTCGGTATAGACGCTGAAGCTTTCTTT,CASSLGKYRVGIDAEAFF
TRBD1,TRBV7-2,TRBJ1-1,many,TGTGCCAGCAGCCGGGGACAGCCGAACACTGAAGCTTTCTTT,CASSRGQPNTEAFF
-,TRBV3-1,TRBJ1-1,many,TGTGCCAGCAGCCAAGATCTCGCCGGGGTTGGCACTGAAGCTTTCTTT,CASSQDLAGVGTEAFF
-,TRBV7-6,TRBJ1-5,-,TGTGCCAGCAGCTCGAACGATCAGCCCCAGCATTTT,CASSSNDQPQHF
-,TRBV7-2,TRBJ1-1,many,TGTGCCAGCAGCTTAGCGGGGGGTCCGAACACTGAAGCTTTCTTT,CASSLAGGPNTEAFF
-,TRBV2,TRBJ2-5,few,TGTGCCAGCAGTGAAACACGACTAAACCAAGAGACCCAGTACTTC,CASSETRLNQETQYF
-,TRBV6-2/TRBV6-3,TRBJ2-7,many,TGTGCCAGCAATCCAGACACGACTACCTACGAGCAGTACTTC,CASNPDTTTYEQYF
TRBD2,TRBV7-6,TRBJ2-1,many,TGTGCCAGCAGCTTCCCAGCTCCCGGGACTAGCGGGAGTTTTTCCGATGAGCAGTTCTTC,CASSFPAPGTSGSFSDEQFF
-,TRBV4-1,TRBJ1-2,many,TGCGCCAGCAGCCAAGATCGAAGCCTTAACTATGGCTACACCTTC,CASSQDRSLNYGYTF
-,TRBV6-2/TRBV6-3,TRBJ1-2,many,TGTGCCAGCAGCCTAACCCCCGGGACAAGGTGGACCTATGGCTACACCTTC,CASSLTPGTRWTYGYTF
TRBD2,TRBV2,TRBJ2-3,few,TGTGCCAGCAGTGAGTCATTACTAGCGCGCACAGATACGCAGTATTTT,CASSESLLARTDTQYF
-,TRBV29-1,TRBJ1-2,many,TGCAGCGTTACCCTCCAGGCCGCTAACTATGGCTACACCTTC,CSVTLQAANYGYTF
TRBD1,TRBV4-1,TRBJ2-1,many,TGCGCCAGCAGCCTCCATCCCGGGACAGCTTACAATGAGCAGTTCTTC,CASSLHPGTAYNEQFF
TRBD1,TRBV4-1,TRBJ2-7,many,TGCGCCAGCAGCCAGGGGACAGGGACCCGATCGGAGCAGTACTTC,CASSQGTGTRSEQYF
TRBD2,TRBV12-3/TRBV12-4,TRBJ2-1,many,TGTGCCAGCAGTAGGCGGGGGGGGGAGCAGTTCTTC,CASSRRGGEQFF
TRBD1,TRBV30,TRBJ2-7,many,TGTGCCTGGGGGGACAGGGGGTACGAGCAGTACTTC,CAWGDRGYEQYF
-,TRBV7-2,TRBJ2-1,many,TGTGCCAGCAGCTTAGTTGCGGGGGCAAACAATGAGCAGTTCTTC,CASSLVAGANNEQFF
TRBD2,TRBV19,TRBJ2-1,many,TGTGCCAGTAGAAAACTAGCGGGATTGGGCAATGAGCAGTTCTTC,CASRKLAGLGNEQFF
-,TRBV5-5,TRBJ2-1,many,TGTGCCAGCAGCTTGGGTTACCAGCGCGATGAGCAGTTCTTC,CASSLGYQRDEQFF
TRBD2,TRBV15,TRBJ2-3,many,TGTGCCACCAGCCTAGGGACTAGCGGGGGTTTCGATACGCAGTATTTT,CATSLGTSGGFDTQYF
-,TRBV7-3,TRBJ2-6,many,TGTGCCAGCAGCTCCATGAGGGCTGGGGCCAACGTCCTGACTTTC,CASSSMRAGANVLTF
-,TRBV15,TRBJ1-1,many,TGTGCCACCACCAGATTTGGCGCTTACACTGAAGCTTTCTTT,CATTRFGAYTEAFF
-,TRBV18,TRBJ2-4,many,TGTGCCAGCTCACCAAGGAGTCGTGGGGCAGGAAACATTCAGTACTTC,CASSPRSRGAGNIQYF
-,TRBV7-8,TRBJ1-1,many,TGTGCCAGCAGCCCAACCCCGATGAACACTGAAGCTTTCTTT,CASSPTPMNTEAFF
-,TRBV28,TRBJ1-6,many,TGTGCCAGCAGTTTGGCACAGCACAATAATTCACCCCTCCACTTT,CASSLAQHNNSPLHF
TRBD2,TRBV6-1,TRBJ2-4,many,TGTGCCAGCAGTCAGGGACTAGCTTTAAACATTCAGTACTTC,CASSQGLALNIQYF
-,TRBV28,TRBJ2-1,many,TGTGCCAGCAGTCCTAACAGGCCCTACAATGAGCAGTTCTTC,CASSPNRPYNEQFF
-,TRBV7-6,TRBJ2-5,many,TGTGCCAGCAGCTTACTAACTAGCATCGGGGAGACCCAGTACTTC,CASSLLTSIGETQYF
TRBD1,TRBV7-2,TRBJ1-6,many,TGTGCCAGCAGCCTAATCTCAGGGGGTTCTAATTCACCCCTCCACTTT,CASSLISGGSNSPLHF
-,TRBV20-1,TRBJ2-5,many,TGCAGTGCTAGTGTCGTAGCGGCCGAGACCCAGTACTTC,CSASVVAAETQYF
TRBD2,TRBV7-2,TRBJ2-5,many,TGTGCCAGCAGCAGATCGAGCGGGAGTGCGACCCAGTACTTC,CASSRSSGSATQYF
-,TRBV12-3/TRBV12-4,TRBJ1-6,many,TGTGCCAGCAGCCAAGACTATAATTCACCCCTCCACTTT,CASSQDYNSPLHF
TRBD2,TRBV6-2/TRBV6-3,TRBJ2-2,many,TGTGCCAGCAAAACGGGGACTATAAACACCGGGGAGCTGTTTTTT,CASKTGTINTGELFF
-,TRBV5-6,TRBJ2-1,many,TGTGCCAGCAGCTTCTTAGATTCGGACAGCCTATACAATGAGCAGTTCTTC,CASSFLDSDSLYNEQFF
-,TRBV7-8,TRBJ1-2,many,TGTGCCAGCAGCCCCAGGGTGGACCGCTATGGCTACACCTTC,CASSPRVDRYGYTF
TRBD2,TRBV7-9,TRBJ2-7,many,TGTGCCAGCAGCTTAGTGAGTGGGACTAGCCCTCGCGAGCAGTACTTC,CASSLVSGTSPREQYF
-,TRBV5-3,TRBJ2-6,few,TGTGCCAGCAGCTTGGAGTTAGTAGGGGCAGGGGCCAACGTCCTGACTTTC,CASSLELVGAGANVLTF
-,TRBV11-3,TRBJ2-1,many,TGTGCCAGCAGCATTAGCGTTTACAATGAGCAGTTCTTC,CASSISVYNEQFF
-,TRBV19,TRBJ1-5,many,TGTGCCAGTAGTACCTTAGATCAGCCCCAGCATTTT,CASSTLDQPQHF
TRBD1,TRBV7-6,TRBJ1-4,many,TGTGCCAGCAGCTTCCGGACAGGGGGCTTCACTAATGAAAAACTGTTTTTT,CASSFRTGGFTNEKLFF
-,TRBV7-2,TRBJ1-2,many,TGTGCCAGCAGCCGTGGGGAAACTGGCTACACCTTC,CASSRGETGYTF
TRBD2,TRBV7-2,TRBJ2-3,many,TGTGCCACGGGGCGGGAGTTACCAGATACGCAGTATTTT,CATGRELPDTQYF
-,TRBV18,TRBJ1-1,few,TGTGCCAGCTCACCGGGCGTACTCCGCACTGAAGCTTTCTTT,CASSPGVLRTEAFF
TRBD2,TRBV3-1,TRBJ2-3,few,TGTGCCAGCAGCCAAGAAGTTTGGACAGCGGGAGGAGATACGCAGTATTTT,CASSQEVWTAGGDTQYF
TRBD2,TRBV12-3/TRBV12-4,TRBJ2-1,many,TGTGCCAGCAGTCCAGCGGGGGGGCAAAGTGAGCAGTTCTTC,CASSPAGGQSEQFF
-,TRBV7-9,TRBJ2-4,many,TGTGCCAGCAGCTTAGTCTCCATACACCAAGCCAAAAACATTCAGTACTTC,CASSLVSIHQAKNIQYF
-,TRBV7-8,TRBJ1-1,many,TGTGCCAGCAGCTTGGGCAGGGGAAACACTGAAGCTTTCTTT,CASSLGRGNTEAFF